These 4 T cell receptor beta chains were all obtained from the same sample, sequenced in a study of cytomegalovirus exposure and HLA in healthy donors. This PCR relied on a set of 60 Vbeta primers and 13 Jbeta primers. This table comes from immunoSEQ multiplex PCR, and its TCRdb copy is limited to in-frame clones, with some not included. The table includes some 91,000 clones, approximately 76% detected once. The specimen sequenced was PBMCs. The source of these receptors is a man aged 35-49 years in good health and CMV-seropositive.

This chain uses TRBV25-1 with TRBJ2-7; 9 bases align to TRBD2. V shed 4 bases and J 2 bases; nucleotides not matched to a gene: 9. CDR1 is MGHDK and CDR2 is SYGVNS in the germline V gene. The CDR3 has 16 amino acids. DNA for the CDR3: TGTGCCAGCAGTGGAGGGGGCGGGGGGGCCCCCTACGAGCAGTACTTC. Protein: CASSGGGGGAPYEQYF.

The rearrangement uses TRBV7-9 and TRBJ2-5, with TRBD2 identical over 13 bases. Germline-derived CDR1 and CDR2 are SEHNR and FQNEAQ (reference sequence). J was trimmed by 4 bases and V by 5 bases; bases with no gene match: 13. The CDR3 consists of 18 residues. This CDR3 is CASSQGLAGARGGETQYF. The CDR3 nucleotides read TGTGCCAGCAGCCAAGGACTAGCGGGAGCGCGGGGAGGAGAGACCCAGTACTTC.

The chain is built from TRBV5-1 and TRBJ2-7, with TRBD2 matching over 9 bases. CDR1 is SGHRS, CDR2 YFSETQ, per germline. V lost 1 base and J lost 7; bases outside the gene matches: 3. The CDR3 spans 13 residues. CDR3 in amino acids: CASSLSRGGEQYF. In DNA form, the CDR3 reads TGCGCCAGCAGCTTGTCGCGGGGGGGGGAGCAGTACTTC.

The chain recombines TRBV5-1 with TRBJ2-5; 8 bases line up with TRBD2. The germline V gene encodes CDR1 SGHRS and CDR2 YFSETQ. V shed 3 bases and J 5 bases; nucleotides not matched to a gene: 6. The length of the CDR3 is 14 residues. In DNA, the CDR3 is TGCGCCAGCAGCTCGGGGGGGCCCGAGGAGACCCAGTACTTC. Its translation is CASSSGGPEETQYF.